The next 25 T cell receptor beta chains were all read from a single sample in a study of CD8 T cells in Susac syndrome. Roughly 0.45 to 1 ug RNA was reverse transcribed with random hexamers. A single record per CDR3 protein comes from TCRdb applying MiXCR to the immunoSEQ multiplex PCR reads. Of about 76,000 distinct CDR3 sequences listed, approximately 93% are singletons. Sequenced: CD8+ T cells from PBMCs. Receptors originate from a human donor with Susac syndrome.

V gene TRBV4-3 combines with J gene TRBJ2-2; 8 positions match TRBD1. Unmatched junction bases numbered 7, after V lost 3 bases and J lost 4 bases. The germline gives CDR1 LGHNA, CDR2 YSLEER. CDR3 length: 16 residues. The CDR3 here is CASSHHGTGFTGELFF. CDR3 DNA sequence: TGCGCCAGCAGCCACCACGGGACAGGATTCACCGGGGAGCTGTTTTTT.

The chain has TRBV13 and TRBJ2-2; no clear D gene. CDR1 and CDR2 from the germline V gene are PRHDT and FYEKMQ (reference sequence). V lost 2 bases and J lost 8, with 21 bases in between. The CDR3 covers 17 residues. The DNA for the CDR3 is TGTGCCAGCAGCTTATCCCAAAGTATCCAGCCTTGGGGGGAGCTGTTTTTT. It is translated as CASSLSQSIQPWGELFF.

This clonotype was found once. This chain joins TRBV2 and TRBJ2-7, with D possibly being TRBD1 (5 bases). There are 17 residues in the CDR3. Trimming pared 5 bases from V and 0 bases from J, leaving 20 bases between. Germline CDR1 SNHLY, CDR2 FYNNEI. CDR3 sequence reads: CASSRLGHSSISYEQYF. For the CDR3, the DNA is TGTGCCAGCAGTCGTTTAGGACACTCGTCTATCTCCTACGAGCAGTACTTC.

This chain connects TRBV29-1 to TRBJ2-7, with D perhaps TRBD1 (6 bases). V was cut by 7 bases and J by 1 base, with 17 bases left in between. CDR1 SQVTM and CDR2 ANQGSEA come from the germline V gene. This CDR3 has 14 amino acids. This CDR3 is CSGPLGGPSYEQYF. The CDR3 DNA reads as TGCAGCGGCCCTCTAGGGGGACCTTCCTACGAGCAGTACTTC.

This rearrangement joins TRBV20-1 to TRBJ2-7; D is tentatively TRBD1 or TRBD2 (6 bases each). Germline CDR1 is DFQATT and CDR2 is SNEGSKA (reference sequence). This CDR3 has 13 amino acids. The germline V and J ends were trimmed by 5 bases and 0 bases, with 11 bases remaining between them. The CDR3 DNA is TGCAGTGCTTCGCGGGACACCTCCTACGAGCAGTACTTC. This gives the protein CSASRDTSYEQYF.

The J gene is TRBJ2-7, the V gene TRBV15, with 10 positions matching TRBD1. CDR1 and CDR2 from the germline V gene are LNHNV and YYDKDF (reference sequence). Trimming at V came to 6 bases and at J to 5 bases, leaving 10 bases not matched to a gene. The CDR3 covers 15 residues. CDR3 loop: CATRPRQGAIHEQYF. The CDR3, as DNA: TGTGCCACCAGACCCCGACAGGGGGCAATCCACGAGCAGTACTTC.

The chain employs TRBV19 and TRBJ2-4; D ambiguous. This CDR3 contains 12 residues. From germline, CDR1 is LNHDA and CDR2 SQIVND (reference sequence). V was shortened by 4 bases and J by 9 bases, with 10 bases between the two germline ends. CDR3 bases: TGTGCCAGTAGTAATATGTGGGGCATTCAGTACTTC. Amino acid sequence: CASSNMWGIQYF.

This rearrangement joins TRBV30 to TRBJ2-3, with 9 bases identical to TRBD2. V was clipped by 2 bases and J by 5 bases; unmatched bases: 8. The germline V gene encodes CDR1 GTSNPN and CDR2 SVGIG (reference sequence). CDR3 length equals 15 residues. CDR3 coding DNA: TGTGCCTGGAGTACCATAGCGGGAGTAGGAGATACGCAGTATTTT. Its protein product is CAWSTIAGVGDTQYF. The full variable domain, its missing parts supplied by reference TRBV30 and TRBJ2-3, is SQTIHQWPATLVQPVGSPLSLECTVEGTSNPNLYWYRQAAGRGLQLLFYSVGIGQISSEVPQNLSASRPQDRQFILSSKKLLLSDSGFYLCAWSTIAGVGDTQYFGPGTRLTVL.

The chain couples TRBV19 to TRBJ1-1; 7 nucleotides align to TRBD1. Per germline, CDR1 LNHDA and CDR2 SQIVND (reference sequence). V gave up 8 bases and J gave up 8 bases; unmatched junction bases: 2. The CDR3 spans 10 residues. CDR3 in amino acids: CASQGGEAFF. In DNA, the CDR3 is TGTGCCAGTCAGGGGGGGGAAGCTTTCTTT. Full variable domain (remainder filled in from reference TRBV19 and TRBJ1-1): DGGITQSPKYLFRKEGQNVTLSCEQNLNHDAMYWYRQDPGQGLRLIYYSQIVNDFQKGDIAEGYSVSREKKESFPLTVTSAQKNPTAFYLCASQGGEAFFGQGTRLTVV.

The chain carries TRBV27 and TRBJ2-7, with unresolved D. The CDR3 contains 13 residues. Looked up from germline, CDR1 is MNHEY and CDR2 is SMNVEV (reference sequence). V was shortened by 8 bases and J by 12 bases, with 23 bases between the two germline ends. Written as DNA, the CDR3 is TGTGCCAGCGGCCGCACGGATCAAAACCGGCGGTACTTC. Its protein product is CASGRTDQNRRYF.

The rearrangement uses TRBV3-1 and TRBJ2-4; TRBD2 agrees at 14 bases. CDR1 is LGHDT and CDR2 is YNNKEL in the germline V gene (reference sequence). The CDR3 is 19 residues long. The J segment lost 0 bases and the V segment lost 4 bases, leaving 8 bases of the junction unmatched. The CDR3 DNA follows: TGTGCCAGCAGCCCTTCGACTAGCGGGGGGGGTTTAGCCAAAAACATTCAGTACTTC. Its translation is CASSPSTSGGGLAKNIQYF.

The J gene is TRBJ2-3, the V gene TRBV2; no clear D gene. Germline CDR1 reads SNHLY; CDR2 reads FYNNEI. The V and J ends lost 0 bases and 1 base respectively, with 8 bases between them. CDR3 length: 15 amino acids. The CDR3 coding sequence is TGTGCCAGCAGTGAAGCGGCGTGGGGCACAGATACGCAGTATTTT. It translates to CASSEAAWGTDTQYF.

The chain couples TRBV5-4 to TRBJ2-5; 9 bases line up with TRBD2. The CDR3 totals 16 residues. CDR1 and CDR2 (germline): SGHNT, YYREEE (reference sequence). V lost 3 bases and J lost 5; bases outside the gene matches: 11. The CDR3 sequence: CASSWGRGGSPETQYF. The CDR3 bases are TGTGCCAGCAGCTGGGGGCGGGGGGGCTCTCCTGAGACCCAGTACTTC.

The chain is built from TRBV2 and TRBJ2-3; D not certain. Germline V gene data show CDR1 as SNHLY and CDR2 as FYNNEI. Trimming stripped 2 bases from V and 2 bases from J, with 5 bases between. CDR3 length equals 13 residues. This chain's CDR3 is CASSEPNTDTQYF. DNA for the CDR3: TGTGCCAGCAGTGAACCAAACACAGATACGCAGTATTTT.

The V call is TRBV7-2, the J call TRBJ2-1; TRBD2 matches 7 bases. Germline CDR1 reads SGHTA; CDR2 reads FQGNSA. CDR3 length: 14 residues. The V segment lost 3 bases and the J segment 8 bases; nucleotides outside the gene matches: 7. Here the CDR3 DNA reads TGTGCCAGCAGCTTCAAGACTAGCATGGATGAGCAGTTCTTC. Its translation is CASSFKTSMDEQFF.

This rearrangement joins TRBV5-8 to TRBJ1-1, with a possible D match to TRBD1 (5 bases). The CDR3 is 14 amino acids. Germline values: CDR1 SGHTS, CDR2 YDEGEE. V lost 0 bases, J lost 6 bases, and 12 bases lay in between. CDR3 DNA sequence: TGTGCCAGCAGCTTGGAGGGGTTAAGGCCTGAAGCTTTCTTT. It codes for CASSLEGLRPEAFF. The whole variable domain, remainder taken from reference TRBV5-8 and TRBJ1-1, is EAGVTQSPTHLIKTRGQQATLRCSPISGHTSVYWYQQALGLGLQFLLWYDEGEERNRGNFPPRFSGRQFPNYSSELNVNALELEDSALYLCASSLEGLRPEAFFGQGTRLTVV.

V usage is TRBV7-8 and J usage is TRBJ2-7; TRBD2 matches 7 bases. Germline assignment: CDR1 SGHVS and CDR2 FQNEAQ. V was pared by 2 bases and J by 0 bases, with 10 bases of the junction left unmatched. This CDR3 region has 17 residues. CDR3 region: CASSLFPPQRDSYEQYF. CDR3 DNA sequence: TGTGCCAGCAGCTTATTCCCCCCCCAGCGGGACTCCTACGAGCAGTACTTC.

The V and J genes are TRBV6-5 and TRBJ1-4; 10 bases are a match to TRBD1. CDR3 size: 14 residues. Germline lookup yields CDR1 MNHEY and CDR2 SVGAGI. The trim removed 6 bases at V and 8 bases at J, leaving 6 bases unmatched. The CDR3 sequence is CASRPGQGMEKLFF. CDR3 DNA sequence: TGTGCCAGCAGACCGGGACAGGGGATGGAAAAACTGTTTTTT.

This sequence joins TRBV28 and TRBJ2-1; D is unclear. Germline V gene lookup returns CDR1 MDHEN and CDR2 SYDVKM. V was clipped by 6 bases and J by 6 bases, with 18 bases between them. This CDR3 comprises 15 residues. CDR3: CASRLKFGPINEQFF. The CDR3 nucleotides read TGTGCCAGCAGGCTTAAATTCGGACCGATCAATGAGCAGTTCTTC.

The chain links TRBV11-2 to TRBJ2-5; TRBD1 is a possible D gene (6 bases). The V end lost 5 bases, the J end lost 5 bases, and 18 bases lay between the germline ends. Germline V gene lookup returns CDR1 SGHAT and CDR2 FQNNGV. This CDR3 is 15 amino acids long. The CDR3 coding sequence is TGTGCCAGCAGCCCTCGGGACATCCAAGCGGAGACCCAGTACTTC. The encoded protein is CASSPRDIQAETQYF.

This rearrangement joins TRBV28 to TRBJ2-1; TRBD2 aligns across 16 bases. CDR1 MDHEN and CDR2 SYDVKM come from the germline V gene. The CDR3 is 18 amino acids. V gave up 4 bases and J gave up 2 bases; unmatched junction bases: 5. CDR3 bases: TGTGCCAGCAGTTCGGGACTAGCGGGAGGGCCCCCCTACAATGAGCAGTTCTTC. This sequence encodes CASSSGLAGGPPYNEQFF.

The V call is TRBV27, the J call TRBJ2-6; a possible D gene is TRBD1 (5 bases). The V gene's germline CDR1 is MNHEY and CDR2 SMNVEV (reference sequence). Trimming left V 6 bases short and J 3 bases short, with 12 bases between. CDR3 length equals 15 residues. The CDR3 DNA sequence: TGTGCCAGCAGCCTTACAGGACGTGGGGCCAACGTCCTGACTTTC. It encodes CASSLTGRGANVLTF. The full variable domain, its missing parts supplied by reference TRBV27 and TRBJ2-6, is EAQVTQNPRYLITVTGKKLTVTCSQNMNHEYMSWYRQDPGLGLRQIYYSMNVEVTDKGDVPEGYKVSRKEKRNFPLILESPSPNQTSLYFCASSLTGRGANVLTFGAGSRLTVL.

The chain links TRBV3-1 to TRBJ2-7, with D hard to call. Between the trimmed V and J ends, which lost 0 bases and 7 bases, there was a span of 4 bases. This CDR3 is 11 amino acids long. The V gene's germline CDR1 is LGHDT and CDR2 YNNKEL (reference sequence). The chain's CDR3 is CASSQDQEQYF. The CDR3 coding sequence is TGTGCCAGCAGCCAAGACCAGGAGCAGTACTTC.

This chain joins TRBV30 and TRBJ1-4; 7 bases line up with TRBD1. Looked up from germline, CDR1 is GTSNPN and CDR2 is SVGIG (reference sequence). J lost 6 bases, V lost 3 bases, and 10 bases had no gene match. The CDR3 totals 15 residues. CDR3 sequence reads: CAWSSTQGLHEKLFF. The CDR3, as DNA: TGTGCCTGGAGCTCAACACAGGGGTTACATGAAAAACTGTTTTTT. Complete variable domain (other parts from reference TRBV30 and TRBJ1-4): SQTIHQWPATLVQPVGSPLSLECTVEGTSNPNLYWYRQAAGRGLQLLFYSVGIGQISSEVPQNLSASRPQDRQFILSSKKLLLSDSGFYLCAWSSTQGLHEKLFFGSGTQLSVL.

The rearrangement joins TRBV30 to TRBJ1-2, with 9 nucleotides matching TRBD1. The CDR3 extends over 13 amino acids. In germline, CDR1 is GTSNPN, CDR2 SVGIG (reference sequence). Trimming took 4 bases from V and 5 from J; bases not matched to a gene: 5. In nucleotides, the CDR3 is TGTGCCTGGAAGACAGGGGGATGGTATGGCTACACCTTC. Amino acids: CAWKTGGWYGYTF. Full variable domain (rest looked up from reference TRBV30 and TRBJ1-2): SQTIHQWPATLVQPVGSPLSLECTVEGTSNPNLYWYRQAAGRGLQLLFYSVGIGQISSEVPQNLSASRPQDRQFILSSKKLLLSDSGFYLCAWKTGGWYGYTFGSGTRLTVV.